The next 9 T cell receptor beta chains were all read from a single sample in a study of blood T cell repertoires in COVID-19. Method: immunoSEQ multiplex PCR; TCRdb's copy keeps in-frame clones and lacks some. The sample shows about 43,000 clones, approximately 90% of them seen only once. Sequencing was carried out using peripheral blood. These receptors were obtained from a man aged 55 to 70 with active COVID-19.

This clone was seen only a few times. This chain uses TRBV2 with TRBJ2-7; TRBD2 matches 8 bases. This CDR3 is 14 amino acids long. J gave up 5 bases and V 5 bases, and 8 bases lay outside the gene matches. The germline V gene encodes CDR1 SNHLY and CDR2 FYNNEI. The CDR3, as DNA: TGTGCCAGCAGTCCAACCCGGGGGGGGAACGAGCAGTACTTC. Protein product: CASSPTRGGNEQYF.

The table lists this clone with a count of one. This sequence joins TRBV3-1 (or the pseudogene TRBV3-2) and TRBJ2-5; 16 positions agree with TRBD2. There are 17 residues in the CDR3. Germline V lookup: CDR1 LGHDT, CDR2 YNNKEL (reference sequence). Trimming at V came to 5 bases and at J to 5 bases, leaving 8 bases not matched to a gene. Here the CDR3 DNA reads TGTGCCAGCAGCGCGGGACTAGCGGGAGGGCCCTCTGAGACCCAGTACTTC. Its translation is CASSAGLAGGPSETQYF.

The chain recombines TRBV10-3 with TRBJ2-1, with 9 bases that match TRBD1. The V gene end was trimmed by 0 bases and the J gene end by 5 bases; junction bases not matched to a gene: 5. Looked up from germline, CDR1 is ENHRY and CDR2 is SYGVKD. The CDR3 has 16 amino acids. The CDR3 loop is CAISESTGQGNNEQFF. Here the CDR3 DNA reads TGTGCCATCAGTGAGTCGACGGGACAGGGTAACAATGAGCAGTTCTTC.

This clone was recorded only once. The genes are TRBV18 and TRBJ2-5; D is perhaps TRBD1 (6 bases). This CDR3 comprises 18 residues. Germline assignment: CDR1 KGHSH and CDR2 LQKENI. The V gene lost 0 bases and the J gene lost 2 bases, with 19 bases spanning the gap. The CDR3, as DNA: TGTGCCAGCTCACCACCTTCAGGGGAACGGGGCGGACAAGAGACCCAGTACTTC. As protein: CASSPPSGERGGQETQYF.

This sequence joins TRBV5-1 and TRBJ2-5; TRBD2 is a possible D gene (5 bases). Trimming removed 0 bases at V and 4 bases at J, with 10 bases between. The CDR3 is made up of 14 amino acids. Germline lookup yields CDR1 SGHRS and CDR2 YFSETQ. CDR3 nucleotide sequence: TGCGCCAGCAGCTTGGCGGGAAAAGGAGAGACCCAGTACTTC. Translating it yields CASSLAGKGETQYF.

The count of this clone is one. V is TRBV6-5 and J is TRBJ2-3; 7 bases align to TRBD1. From germline, CDR1 is MNHEY and CDR2 SVGAGI. V gave up 6 bases and J gave up 5 bases; unmatched junction bases: 5. The CDR3 loop spans 13 amino acids. The DNA for the CDR3 is TGTGCCAGCAGAGAGGGGGCTAAAGATACGCAGTATTTT. Amino acids: CASREGAKDTQYF.

This clone is a singleton in its sample. The chain employs TRBV6-6 and TRBJ2-6; TRBD1 is a possible D gene (5 bases). The V end lost 2 bases, the J end lost 0 bases, and 8 bases lay between the germline ends. Per germline, CDR1 MNHNY and CDR2 SVGAGI (reference sequence). This CDR3 region has 16 residues. DNA of the CDR3: TGTGCCAGCAGTTACCAGGGCGTCTCTGGGGCCAACGTCCTGACTTTC. Residues: CASSYQGVSGANVLTF.

The rearrangement links TRBV6-5 to TRBJ1-1; a possible D gene is TRBD1 (5 bases). V was clipped by 6 bases and J by 3 bases, with 11 bases between them. The CDR3 contains 13 residues. Per the germline V gene, CDR1 is MNHEY and CDR2 is SVGAGI. The CDR3 nucleotides read TGTGCCAGCAGGGGGGGAGGGGACACTGAAGCTTTCTTT. Translation: CASRGGGDTEAFF.

This chain joins TRBV2 and TRBJ2-2, with 12 bases matching TRBD1. The CDR3 is 14 amino acids. The V gene end was trimmed by 8 bases and the J gene end by 7 bases; junction bases not matched to a gene: 5. CDR1 and CDR2 (germline): SNHLY, FYNNEI. The CDR3 DNA reads TGTGCCAGCTCGGGACAGGGGGCGAACGGGGAGCTGTTTTTT. Its protein is CASSGQGANGELFF.